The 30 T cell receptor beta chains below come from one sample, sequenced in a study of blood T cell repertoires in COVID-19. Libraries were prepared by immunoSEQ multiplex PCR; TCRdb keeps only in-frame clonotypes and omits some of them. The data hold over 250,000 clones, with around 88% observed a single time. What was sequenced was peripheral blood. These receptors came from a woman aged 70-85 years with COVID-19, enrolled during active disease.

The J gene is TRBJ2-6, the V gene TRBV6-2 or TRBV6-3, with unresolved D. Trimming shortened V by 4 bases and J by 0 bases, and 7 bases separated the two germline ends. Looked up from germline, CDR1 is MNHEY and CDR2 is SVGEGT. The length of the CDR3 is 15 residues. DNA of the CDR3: TGTGCCAGCAGTTTTTGGAGCTCTGGGGCCAACGTCCTGACTTTC. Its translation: CASSFWSSGANVLTF.

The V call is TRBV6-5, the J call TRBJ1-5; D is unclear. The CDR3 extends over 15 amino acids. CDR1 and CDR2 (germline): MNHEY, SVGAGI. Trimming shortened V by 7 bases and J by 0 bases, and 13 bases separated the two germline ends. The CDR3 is CASNPKQSSNQPQHF. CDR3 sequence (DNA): TGTGCCAGCAACCCTAAACAGTCTAGCAATCAGCCCCAGCATTTT.

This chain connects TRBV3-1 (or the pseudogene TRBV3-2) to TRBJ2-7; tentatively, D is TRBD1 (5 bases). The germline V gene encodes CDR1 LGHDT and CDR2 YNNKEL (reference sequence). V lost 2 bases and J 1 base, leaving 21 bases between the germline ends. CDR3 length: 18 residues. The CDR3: CASSQIIPGGQISYEQYF. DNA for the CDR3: TGTGCCAGCAGCCAAATTATTCCAGGCGGACAAATTTCCTACGAGCAGTACTTC.

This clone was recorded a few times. The CDR3 sequence is CATSRSTGGQETQYF. CDR3 sequence (DNA): TGTGCCACCAGCAGGTCAACCGGGGGACAAGAGACCCAGTACTTC. The chain joins TRBV15 to TRBJ2-5; weak D call: TRBD2 (6 bases). This CDR3 region has 15 residues. V lost 3 bases and J lost 2, with 13 bases in between. Germline CDR1 LNHNV, CDR2 YYDKDF (reference sequence).

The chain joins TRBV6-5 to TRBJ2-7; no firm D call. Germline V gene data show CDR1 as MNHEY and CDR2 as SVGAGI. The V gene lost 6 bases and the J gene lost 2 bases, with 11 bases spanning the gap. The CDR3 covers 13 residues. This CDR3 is CASSYDLAYEQYF. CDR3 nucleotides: TGTGCCAGCAGCTACGACCTAGCCTACGAGCAGTACTTC.

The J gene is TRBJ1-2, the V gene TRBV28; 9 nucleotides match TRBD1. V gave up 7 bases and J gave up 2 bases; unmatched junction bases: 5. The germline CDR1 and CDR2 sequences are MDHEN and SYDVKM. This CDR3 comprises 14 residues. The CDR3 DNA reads TGTGCCAGCAAACCGGGACAGGGAAACTATGGCTACACCTTC. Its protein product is CASKPGQGNYGYTF.

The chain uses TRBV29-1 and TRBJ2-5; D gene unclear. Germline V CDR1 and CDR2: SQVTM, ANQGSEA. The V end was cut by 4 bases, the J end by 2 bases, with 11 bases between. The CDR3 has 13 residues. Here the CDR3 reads CSVVGRRQETQYF. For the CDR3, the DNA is TGCAGCGTTGTGGGCAGACGTCAAGAGACCCAGTACTTC.

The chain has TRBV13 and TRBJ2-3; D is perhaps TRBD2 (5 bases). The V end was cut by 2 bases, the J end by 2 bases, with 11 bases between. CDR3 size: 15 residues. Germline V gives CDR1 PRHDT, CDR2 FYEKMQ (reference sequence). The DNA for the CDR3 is TGTGCCAGCAGCTTAATTGGACTCGCCACAGATACGCAGTATTTT. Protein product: CASSLIGLATDTQYF.

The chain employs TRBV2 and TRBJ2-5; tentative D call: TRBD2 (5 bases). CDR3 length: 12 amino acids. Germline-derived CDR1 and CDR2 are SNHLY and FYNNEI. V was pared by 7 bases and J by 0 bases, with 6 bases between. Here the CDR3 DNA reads TGTGCCAGCAAGGGAGACCAAGAGACCCAGTACTTC. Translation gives CASKGDQETQYF. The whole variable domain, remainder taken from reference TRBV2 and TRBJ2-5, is EPEVTQTPSHQVTQMGQEVILRCVPISNHLYFYWYRQILGQKVEFLVSFYNNEISEKSEIFDDQFSVERPDGSNFTLKIRSTKLEDSAMYFCASKGDQETQYFGPGTRLLVL.

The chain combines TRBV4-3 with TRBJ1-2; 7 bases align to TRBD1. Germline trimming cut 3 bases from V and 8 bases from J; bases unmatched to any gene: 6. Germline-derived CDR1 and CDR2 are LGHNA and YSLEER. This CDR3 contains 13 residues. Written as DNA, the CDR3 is TGCGCCAGCAGCCAGGCTACAGGGGACGGCTACACCTTC. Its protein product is CASSQATGDGYTF.

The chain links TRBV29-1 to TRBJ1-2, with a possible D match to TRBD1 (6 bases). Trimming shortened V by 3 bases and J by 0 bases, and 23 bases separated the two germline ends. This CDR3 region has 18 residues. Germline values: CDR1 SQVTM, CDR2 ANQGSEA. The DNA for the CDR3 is TGCAGCGTTGAGGGGGCCGGCTGGCGACCGTCGGCTAACTATGGCTACACCTTC. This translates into CSVEGAGWRPSANYGYTF.

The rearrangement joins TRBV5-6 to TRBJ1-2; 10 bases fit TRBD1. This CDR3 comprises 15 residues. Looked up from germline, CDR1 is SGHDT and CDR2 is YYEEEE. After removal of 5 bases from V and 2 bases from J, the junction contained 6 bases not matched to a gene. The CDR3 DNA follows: TGTGCCAGCAGTTCGACAGGGGGCGAGAACTATGGCTACACCTTC. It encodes CASSSTGGENYGYTF.

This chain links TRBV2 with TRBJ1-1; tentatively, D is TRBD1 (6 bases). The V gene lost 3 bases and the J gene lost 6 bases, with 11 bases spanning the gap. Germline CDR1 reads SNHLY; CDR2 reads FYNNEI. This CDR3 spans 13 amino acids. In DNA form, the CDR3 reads TGTGCCAGCAGTGAGTACAGGGCTGCTGAAGCTTTCTTT. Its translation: CASSEYRAAEAFF.

The CDR3 protein is CASSRDRGWTDTQYF. The CDR3 region has the DNA TGTGCCAGCAGCAGGGACAGGGGATGGACAGATACGCAGTATTTT. This chain links TRBV9 with TRBJ2-3; TRBD1 aligns across 10 bases. Germline trimming cut 4 bases from V and 3 bases from J; bases unmatched to any gene: 5. The CDR3 loop spans 15 amino acids. Germline CDR1 is SGDLS and CDR2 is YYNGEE.

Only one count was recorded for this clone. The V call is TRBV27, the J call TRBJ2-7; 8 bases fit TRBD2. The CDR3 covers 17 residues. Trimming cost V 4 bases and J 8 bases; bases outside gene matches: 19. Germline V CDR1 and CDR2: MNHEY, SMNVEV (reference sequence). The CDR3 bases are TGTGCCAGCAGTTCCCCCCGGGGGGGTGAGGGGACGATGCAGCAGTACTTC. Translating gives CASSSPRGGEGTMQQYF.

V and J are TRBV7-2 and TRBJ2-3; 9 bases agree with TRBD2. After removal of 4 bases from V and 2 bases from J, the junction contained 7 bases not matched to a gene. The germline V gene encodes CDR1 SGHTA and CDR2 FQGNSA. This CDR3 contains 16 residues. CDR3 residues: CASSSKRGAFTDTQYF. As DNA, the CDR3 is TGTGCCAGCAGCTCTAAGCGGGGGGCCTTCACAGATACGCAGTATTTT.

CDR3 residues: CSVDGTGLSTDTQYF. The CDR3 DNA reads TGCAGCGTTGATGGGACAGGGTTGAGTACAGATACGCAGTATTTT. The genes are TRBV29-1 and TRBJ2-3; 9 bases match TRBD1. This CDR3 is 15 amino acids long. V shed 3 bases, J shed 3 bases, and the junction held 7 bases outside the gene matches. CDR1 and CDR2 from the germline V gene are SQVTM and ANQGSEA.

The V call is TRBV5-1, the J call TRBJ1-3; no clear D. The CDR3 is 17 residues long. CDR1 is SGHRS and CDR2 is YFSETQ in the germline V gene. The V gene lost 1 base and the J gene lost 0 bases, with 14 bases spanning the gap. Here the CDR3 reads CASSLSFSGGSGNTIYF. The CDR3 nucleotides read TGCGCCAGCAGCTTGAGTTTTAGCGGTGGCTCTGGAAACACCATATATTTT.

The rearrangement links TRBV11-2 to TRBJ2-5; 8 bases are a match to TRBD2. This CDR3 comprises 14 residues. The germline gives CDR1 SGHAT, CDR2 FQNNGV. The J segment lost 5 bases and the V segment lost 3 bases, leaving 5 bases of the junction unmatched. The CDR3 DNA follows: TGTGCCAGCAGCTTCTCCGGGGGGGAGGAGACCCAGTACTTC. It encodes CASSFSGGEETQYF.

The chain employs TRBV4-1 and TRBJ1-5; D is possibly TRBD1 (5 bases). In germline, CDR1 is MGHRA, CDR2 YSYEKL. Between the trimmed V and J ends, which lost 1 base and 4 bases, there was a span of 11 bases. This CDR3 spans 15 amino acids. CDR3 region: CASSQVTASNQPQHF. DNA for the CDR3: TGCGCCAGCAGCCAAGTGACAGCCTCTAATCAGCCCCAGCATTTT.

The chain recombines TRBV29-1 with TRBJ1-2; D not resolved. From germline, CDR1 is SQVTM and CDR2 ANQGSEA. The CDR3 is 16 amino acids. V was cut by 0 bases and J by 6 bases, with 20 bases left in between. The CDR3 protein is CSVEDLEEHSFNGYTF. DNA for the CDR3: TGCAGCGTTGAAGATCTTGAGGAGCACTCGTTCAATGGCTACACCTTC. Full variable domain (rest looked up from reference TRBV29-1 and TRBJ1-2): SAVISQKPSRDICQRGTSLTIQCQVDSQVTMMFWYRQQPGQSLTLIATANQGSEATYESGFVIDKFPISRPNLTFSTLTVSNMSPEDSSIYLCSVEDLEEHSFNGYTFGSGTRLTVV.

The chain's CDR3 is CASSQGLAGQGNNEQFF. In DNA form, the CDR3 reads TGCGCCAGCAGCCAAGGGTTAGCGGGACAGGGTAACAATGAGCAGTTCTTC. The rearrangement uses TRBV4-1 and TRBJ2-1; weak D call: TRBD1 (9 bases). CDR1 is MGHRA and CDR2 is YSYEKL in the germline V gene. The CDR3 runs to 17 residues. Trimming cost V 1 base and J 5 bases, with 18 bases left between them.

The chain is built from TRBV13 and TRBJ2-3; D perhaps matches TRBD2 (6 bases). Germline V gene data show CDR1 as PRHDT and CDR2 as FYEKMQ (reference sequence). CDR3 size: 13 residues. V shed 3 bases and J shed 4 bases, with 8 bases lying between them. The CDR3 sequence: CASSLWGADTQYF. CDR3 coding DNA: TGTGCCAGCAGCTTGTGGGGGGCAGATACGCAGTATTTT. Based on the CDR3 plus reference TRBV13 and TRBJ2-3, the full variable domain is AAGVIQSPRHLIKEKRETATLKCYPIPRHDTVYWYQQGPGQDPQFLISFYEKMQSDKGSIPDRFSAQQFSDYHSELNMSSLELGDSALYFCASSLWGADTQYFGPGTRLTVL.

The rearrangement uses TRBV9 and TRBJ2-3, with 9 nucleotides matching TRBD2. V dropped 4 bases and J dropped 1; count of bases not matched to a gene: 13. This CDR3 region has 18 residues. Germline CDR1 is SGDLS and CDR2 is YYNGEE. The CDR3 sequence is CASSPSGGIALGTDTQYF. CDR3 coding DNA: TGTGCCAGCAGCCCAAGCGGGGGGATTGCGTTGGGCACAGATACGCAGTATTTT.

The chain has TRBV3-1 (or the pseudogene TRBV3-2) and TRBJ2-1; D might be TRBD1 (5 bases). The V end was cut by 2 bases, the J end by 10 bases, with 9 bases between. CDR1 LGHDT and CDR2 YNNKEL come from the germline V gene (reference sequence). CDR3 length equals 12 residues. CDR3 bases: TGTGCCAGCAGCCAAAGGACATTAGAGCAGTTCTTC. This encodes CASSQRTLEQFF.

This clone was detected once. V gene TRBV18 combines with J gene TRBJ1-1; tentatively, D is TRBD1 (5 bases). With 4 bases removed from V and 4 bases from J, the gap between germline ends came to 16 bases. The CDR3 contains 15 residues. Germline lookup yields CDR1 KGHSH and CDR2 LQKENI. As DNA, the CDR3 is TGTGCCAGCTCACGCTTCAGGGAGGAATTCACTGAAGCTTTCTTT. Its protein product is CASSRFREEFTEAFF.

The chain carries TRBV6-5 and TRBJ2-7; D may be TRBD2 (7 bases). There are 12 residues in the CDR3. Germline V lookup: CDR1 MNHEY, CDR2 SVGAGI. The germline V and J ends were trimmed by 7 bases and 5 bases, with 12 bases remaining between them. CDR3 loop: CASMRGRDEQYF. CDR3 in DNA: TGTGCCAGCATGCGGGGGCGGGACGAGCAGTACTTC.

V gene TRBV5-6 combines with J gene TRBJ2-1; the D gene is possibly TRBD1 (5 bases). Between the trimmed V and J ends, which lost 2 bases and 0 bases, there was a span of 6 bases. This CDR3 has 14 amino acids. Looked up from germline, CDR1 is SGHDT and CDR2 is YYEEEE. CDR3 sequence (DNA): TGTGCCAGCAGCTTCGACAGCTCCTACAATGAGCAGTTCTTC. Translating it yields CASSFDSSYNEQFF.

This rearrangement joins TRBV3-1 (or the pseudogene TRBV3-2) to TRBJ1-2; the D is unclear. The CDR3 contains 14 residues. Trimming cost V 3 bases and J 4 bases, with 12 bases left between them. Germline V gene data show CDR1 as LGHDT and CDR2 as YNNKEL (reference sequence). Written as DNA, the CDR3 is TGTGCCAGCAGCCAGCTCCGGGGTGTCTATGGCTACACCTTC. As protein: CASSQLRGVYGYTF.

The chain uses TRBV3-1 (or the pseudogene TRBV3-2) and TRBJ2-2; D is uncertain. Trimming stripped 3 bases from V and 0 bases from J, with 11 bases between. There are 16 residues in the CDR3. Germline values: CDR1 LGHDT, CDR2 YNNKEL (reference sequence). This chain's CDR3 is CASSHGRSTNTGELFF. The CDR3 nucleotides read TGTGCCAGCAGCCATGGCAGGTCCACGAACACCGGGGAGCTGTTTTTT.